These T cell receptor beta chains were read from a single sample in a study of cytomegalovirus exposure and HLA in healthy donors. Assay used: immunoSEQ multiplex PCR; TCRdb lists only in-frame clones, some missing. In the table there are roughly 90,000 clones, roughly four fifths of which are singletons. The sequenced material came from PBMCs. The receptors derive from a man aged 25 to 40 in good health and CMV-seropositive. Both conserved end residues are part of each CDR3. The order of the fields is clone size, J gene, D gene, V gene, CDR3 protein, CDR3 DNA. A D gene is named only where the DNA matches it firmly. Some rows have no size entry. The others give once, few or many, or a class for an expanded clone.

-	TRBJ2-1	-	TRBV10-3	CAIEGVYNEQFF	TGTGCCATCGAAGGAGTCTACAATGAGCAGTTCTTC
-	TRBJ1-2	-	TRBV28	CASGFGGYTF	TGTGCCTCGGGTTTTGGAGGCTACACCTTC
-	TRBJ2-7	-	TRBV6-1	CASSEVGSIYEQYF	TGTGCCAGCAGTGAAGTCGGGAGTATCTACGAGCAGTACTTC
-	TRBJ2-6	-	TRBV4-3	CASSDGTGDSGANVLTF	TGCGCCAGCAGCGACGGGACTGGAGACTCTGGGGCCAACGTCCTGACTTTC
-	TRBJ2-7	TRBD2	TRBV15	CATSIQQGLLSYEQYF	TGTGCCACCAGCATCCAGCAGGGACTACTCTCCTACGAGCAGTACTTC
few	TRBJ2-2	-	TRBV7-9	CASSLSPGELFF	TGTGCCAGCAGCTTGAGCCCCGGGGAGCTGTTTTTT
-	TRBJ1-2	TRBD1	TRBV10-2	CASSEGTQGAGYTF	TGCGCCAGCAGTGAGGGGACACAGGGGGCAGGCTACACCTTC
-	TRBJ1-4	TRBD1	TRBV5-4	CASSLKGQGVPNEKLFF	TGTGCCAGCAGCTTGAAGGGACAGGGGGTTCCTAATGAAAAACTGTTTTTT
few	TRBJ1-1	TRBD1	TRBV6-1	CASSPTGGTEAFF	TGTGCCAGCAGCCCGACAGGGGGCACTGAAGCTTTCTTT
-	TRBJ1-2	TRBD1	TRBV9	CASSVDDRGQDGYTF	TGTGCCAGCAGCGTAGACGACAGGGGGCAGGATGGCTACACCTTC
-	TRBJ2-1	-	TRBV7-2	CASSPFYNEQFF	TGTGCCAGCAGCCCCTTCTACAATGAGCAGTTCTTC
-	TRBJ2-2	TRBD2	TRBV5-1	CASSLSGTNTGELFF	TGCGCCAGCAGCTTAAGCGGGACTAACACCGGGGAGCTGTTTTTT
-	TRBJ2-1	-	TRBV7-9	CASSYLVGEQFF	TGTGCCAGCAGCTATTTGGTCGGGGAGCAGTTCTTC
-	TRBJ2-5	TRBD2	TRBV5-1	CASSLGLAGGQETQYF	TGCGCCAGCAGCTTGGGGCTAGCGGGAGGCCAAGAGACCCAGTACTTC
-	TRBJ1-6	TRBD1	TRBV2	CASSEGDRGVPLHF	TGTGCCAGCAGTGAAGGGGACAGGGGAGTCCCCCTCCACTTT
-	TRBJ1-2	-	TRBV14	CASSQDGRAYGYTF	TGTGCCAGCAGCCAAGATGGGCGGGCCTATGGCTACACCTTC
-	TRBJ2-1	TRBD2	TRBV14	CASSQGSGTSERPYPSTEQFF	TGTGCCAGCAGCCAAGGTTCAGGGACTAGCGAGAGACCCTACCCTTCAACTGAGCAGTTCTTC
-	TRBJ1-1	-	TRBV2	CASSPRGGQNTEAFF	TGTGCCAGCAGTCCGAGGGGGGGCCAGAACACTGAAGCTTTCTTT
-	TRBJ2-7	-	TRBV30	CAWSVFSPGSLYF	TGTGCCTGGAGTGTATTTTCCCCGGGGAGTCTGTACTTC
-	TRBJ2-5	TRBD2	TRBV7-8	CASSLARTSGVGLTQYF	TGTGCCAGCAGCTTAGCACGGACTAGCGGGGTCGGATTGACCCAGTACTTC
-	TRBJ2-7	TRBD1	TRBV7-9	CASSLVLGQRYEQYF	TGTGCCAGCAGCTTAGTTCTGGGACAGCGCTACGAGCAGTACTTC
-	TRBJ2-7	-	TRBV5-1	CASSLESASSYEQYF	TGCGCCAGCAGCTTGGAGAGCGCTAGCTCCTACGAGCAGTACTTC
-	TRBJ2-7	TRBD2	TRBV5-6	CASTYGLAESYEQYF	TGTGCCAGCACCTACGGACTAGCGGAATCCTACGAGCAGTACTTC
-	TRBJ2-3	TRBD2	TRBV6-5	CASTETSGGTDTQYF	TGTGCCAGCACCGAAACTAGCGGAGGCACAGATACGCAGTATTTT
-	TRBJ1-1	-	TRBV28	CASSTGLLGAEAFF	TGTGCCAGCAGCACAGGTTTGTTGGGCGCTGAAGCTTTCTTT